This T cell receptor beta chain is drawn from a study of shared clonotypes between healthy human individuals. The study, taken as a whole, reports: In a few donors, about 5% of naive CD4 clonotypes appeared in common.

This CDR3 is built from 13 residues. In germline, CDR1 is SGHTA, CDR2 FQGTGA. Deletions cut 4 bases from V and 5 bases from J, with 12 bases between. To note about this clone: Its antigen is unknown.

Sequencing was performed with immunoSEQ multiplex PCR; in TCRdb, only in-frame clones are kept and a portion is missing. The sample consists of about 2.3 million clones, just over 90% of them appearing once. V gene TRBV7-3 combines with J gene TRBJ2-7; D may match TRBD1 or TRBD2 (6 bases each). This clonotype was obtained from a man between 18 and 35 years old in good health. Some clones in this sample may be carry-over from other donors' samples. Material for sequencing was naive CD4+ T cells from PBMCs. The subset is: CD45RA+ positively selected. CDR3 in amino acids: CASSSGASHEQYF. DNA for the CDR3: TGTGCCAGCAGCTCGGGGGCTAGCCACGAGCAGTACTTC.